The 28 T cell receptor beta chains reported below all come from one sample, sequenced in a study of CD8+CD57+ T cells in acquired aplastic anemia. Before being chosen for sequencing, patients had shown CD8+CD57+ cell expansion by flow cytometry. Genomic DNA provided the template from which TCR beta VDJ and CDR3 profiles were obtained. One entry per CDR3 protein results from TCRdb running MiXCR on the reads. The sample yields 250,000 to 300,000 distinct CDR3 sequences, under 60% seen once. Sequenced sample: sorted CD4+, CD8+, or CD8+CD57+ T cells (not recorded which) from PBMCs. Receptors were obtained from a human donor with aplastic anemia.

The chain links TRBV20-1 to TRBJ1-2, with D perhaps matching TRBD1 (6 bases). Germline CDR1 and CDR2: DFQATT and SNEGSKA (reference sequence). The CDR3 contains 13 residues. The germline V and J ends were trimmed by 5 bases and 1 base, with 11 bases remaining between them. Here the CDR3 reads CSAWDTGNYGYTF. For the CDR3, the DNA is TGCAGTGCTTGGGACACCGGTAACTATGGCTACACCTTC.

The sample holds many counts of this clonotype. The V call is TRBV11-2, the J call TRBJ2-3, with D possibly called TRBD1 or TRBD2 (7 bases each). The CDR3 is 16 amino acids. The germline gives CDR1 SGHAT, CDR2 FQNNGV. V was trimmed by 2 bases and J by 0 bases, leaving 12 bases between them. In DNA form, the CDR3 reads TGTGCCAGCAGCTTACAGGGGGGGCTCAGCACAGATACGCAGTATTTT. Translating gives CASSLQGGLSTDTQYF.

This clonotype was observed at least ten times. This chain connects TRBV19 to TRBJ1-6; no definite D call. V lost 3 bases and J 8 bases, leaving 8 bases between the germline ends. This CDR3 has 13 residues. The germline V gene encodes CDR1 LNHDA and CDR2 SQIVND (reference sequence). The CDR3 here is CASSIYSHSPLHF. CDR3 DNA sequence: TGTGCCAGTAGTATCTACTCCCATTCACCCCTCCACTTT. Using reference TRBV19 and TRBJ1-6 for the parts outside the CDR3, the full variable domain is DGGITQSPKYLFRKEGQNVTLSCEQNLNHDAMYWYRQDPGQGLRLIYYSQIVNDFQKGDIAEGYSVSREKKESFPLTVTSAQKNPTAFYLCASSIYSHSPLHFGNGTRLTVT.

CDR3 loop: CASSLARGTDLLGEQYF. CDR3 bases: TGTGCCAGCAGCTTAGCCAGGGGGACGGACCTTCTGGGGGAGCAGTACTTC. The J gene is TRBJ2-7, the V gene TRBV11-2, with TRBD1 matching 7 bases. Germline assignment: CDR1 SGHAT and CDR2 FQNNGV. This CDR3 has 17 amino acids. V lost 1 base and J lost 7; bases outside the gene matches: 16.

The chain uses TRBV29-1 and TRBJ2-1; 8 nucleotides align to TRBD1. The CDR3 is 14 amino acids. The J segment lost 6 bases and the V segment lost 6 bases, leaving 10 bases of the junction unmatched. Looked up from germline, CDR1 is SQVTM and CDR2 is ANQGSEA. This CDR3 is CSVAGQGSGNEQFF. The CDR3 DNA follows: TGCAGCGTCGCTGGACAGGGAAGCGGCAATGAGCAGTTCTTC.

CDR3 DNA sequence: TGTGCCAGCAGTGTGGGGGCGGTTGAAGCTTTCTTT. It is translated as CASSVGAVEAFF. V is TRBV2 and J is TRBJ1-1; TRBD1 is a possible D gene (6 bases). The CDR3 contains 12 residues. CDR1 SNHLY and CDR2 FYNNEI come from the germline V gene. Trimming pared 4 bases from V and 7 bases from J, leaving 10 bases between.

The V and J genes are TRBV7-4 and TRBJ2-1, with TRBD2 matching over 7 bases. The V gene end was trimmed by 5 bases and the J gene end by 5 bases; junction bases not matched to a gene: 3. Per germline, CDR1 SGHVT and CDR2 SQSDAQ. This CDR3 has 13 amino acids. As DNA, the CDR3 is TGTGCCAGCAGCCGGACTAGGGACAATGAGCAGTTCTTC. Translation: CASSRTRDNEQFF.

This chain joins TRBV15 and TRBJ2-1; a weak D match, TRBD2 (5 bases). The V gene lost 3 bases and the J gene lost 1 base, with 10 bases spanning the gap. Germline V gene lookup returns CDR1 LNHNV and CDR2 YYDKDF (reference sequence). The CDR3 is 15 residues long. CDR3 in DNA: TGTGCCACCAGCAGTTGGACGGGATCCTACAATGAGCAGTTCTTC. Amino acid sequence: CATSSWTGSYNEQFF. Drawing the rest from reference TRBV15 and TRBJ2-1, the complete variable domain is DAMVIQNPRYQVTQFGKPVTLSCSQTLNHNVMYWYQQKSSQAPKLLFHYYDKDFNNEADTPDNFQSRRPNTSFCFLDIRSPGLGDTAMYLCATSSWTGSYNEQFFGPGTRLTVL.

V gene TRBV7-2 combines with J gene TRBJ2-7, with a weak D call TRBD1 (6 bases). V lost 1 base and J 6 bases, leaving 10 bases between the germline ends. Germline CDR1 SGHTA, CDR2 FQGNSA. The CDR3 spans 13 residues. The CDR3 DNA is TGTGCCAGCAGCTTAGAGGGGGTCGGCGAGCAGTACTTC. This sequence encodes CASSLEGVGEQYF.

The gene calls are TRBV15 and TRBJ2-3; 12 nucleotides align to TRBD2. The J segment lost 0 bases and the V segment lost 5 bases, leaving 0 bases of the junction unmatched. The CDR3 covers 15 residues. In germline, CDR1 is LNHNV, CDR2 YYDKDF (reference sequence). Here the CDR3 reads CATSGLAGSTDTQYF. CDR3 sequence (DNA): TGTGCCACCAGCGGACTAGCGGGGAGCACAGATACGCAGTATTTT.

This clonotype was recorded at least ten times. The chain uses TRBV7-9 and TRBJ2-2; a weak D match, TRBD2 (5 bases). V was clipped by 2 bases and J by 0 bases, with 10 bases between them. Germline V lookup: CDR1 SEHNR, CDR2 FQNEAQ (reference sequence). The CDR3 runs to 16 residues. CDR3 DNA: TGTGCCAGCAGCTTACTTCCAGCGGCGAACACCGGGGAGCTGTTTTTT. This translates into CASSLLPAANTGELFF.

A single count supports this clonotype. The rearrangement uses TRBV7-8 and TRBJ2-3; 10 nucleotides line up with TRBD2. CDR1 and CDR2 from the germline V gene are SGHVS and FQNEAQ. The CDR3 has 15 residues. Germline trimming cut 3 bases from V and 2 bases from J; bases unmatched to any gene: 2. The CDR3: CASSFSGGYTDTQYF. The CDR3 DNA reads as TGTGCCAGCAGCTTTAGCGGGGGGTACACAGATACGCAGTATTTT.

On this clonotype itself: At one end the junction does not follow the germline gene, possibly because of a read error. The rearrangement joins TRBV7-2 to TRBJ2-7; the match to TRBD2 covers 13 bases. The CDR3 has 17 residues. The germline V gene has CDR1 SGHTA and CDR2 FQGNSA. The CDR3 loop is CASSFGLAGVQDYEQYF. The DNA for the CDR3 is TGCGCCAGCAGCTTCGGACTAGCGGGAGTCCAGGACTACGAGCAGTACTTC.

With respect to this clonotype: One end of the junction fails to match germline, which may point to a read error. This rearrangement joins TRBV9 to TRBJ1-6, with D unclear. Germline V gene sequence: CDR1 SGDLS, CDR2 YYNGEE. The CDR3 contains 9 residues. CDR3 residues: CASSVAPTF. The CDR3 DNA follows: TGTGCCAGCAGCGTCGCCCCCACCTTT.

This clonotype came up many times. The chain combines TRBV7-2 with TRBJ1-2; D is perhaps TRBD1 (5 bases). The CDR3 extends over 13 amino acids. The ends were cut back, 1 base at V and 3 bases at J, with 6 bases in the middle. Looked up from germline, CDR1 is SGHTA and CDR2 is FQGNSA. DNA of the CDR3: TGTGCCAGCAGCTTAGGACAGCACTATGGCTACACCTTC. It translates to CASSLGQHYGYTF.

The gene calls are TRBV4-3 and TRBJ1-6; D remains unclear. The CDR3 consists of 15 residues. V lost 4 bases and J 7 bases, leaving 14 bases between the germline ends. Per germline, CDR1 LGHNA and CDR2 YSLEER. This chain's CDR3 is CASSPTDSGNSPLHF. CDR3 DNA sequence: TGCGCCAGCAGCCCGACGGATTCTGGAAATTCACCCCTCCACTTT.

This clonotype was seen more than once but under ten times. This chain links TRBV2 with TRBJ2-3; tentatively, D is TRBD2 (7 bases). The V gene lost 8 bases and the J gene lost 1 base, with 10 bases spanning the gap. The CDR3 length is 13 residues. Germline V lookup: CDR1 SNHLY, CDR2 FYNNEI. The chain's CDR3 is CASGGARTDTQYF. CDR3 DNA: TGTGCCAGCGGGGGGGCTCGCACAGATACGCAGTATTTT.

The CDR3 sequence: CASSLGQFGNNEQFF. The CDR3 nucleotides read TGCGCCAGCAGCTTGGGGCAGTTTGGAAACAATGAGCAGTTCTTC. The V call is TRBV5-1, the J call TRBJ2-1, with D hard to call. Trimming cost V 0 bases and J 5 bases, with 12 bases left between them. CDR1 and CDR2 from the germline V gene are SGHRS and YFSETQ. The CDR3 loop spans 15 amino acids. The variable domain in full, with the rest retrieved from reference TRBV5-1 and TRBJ2-1, is KAGVTQTPRYLIKTRGQQVTLSCSPISGHRSVSWYQQTPGQGLQFLFEYFSETQRNKGNFPGRFSGRQFSNSRSEMNVSTLELGDSALYLCASSLGQFGNNEQFFGPGTRLTVL.

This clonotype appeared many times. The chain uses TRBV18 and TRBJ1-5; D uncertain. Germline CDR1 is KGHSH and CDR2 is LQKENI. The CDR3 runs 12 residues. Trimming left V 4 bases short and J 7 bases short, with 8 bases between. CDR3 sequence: CASSRYGQPQHF. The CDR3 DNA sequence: TGTGCCAGCTCACGATATGGCCAGCCCCAGCATTTT. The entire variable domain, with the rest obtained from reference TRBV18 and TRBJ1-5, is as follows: NAGVMQNPRHLVRRRGQEARLRCSPMKGHSHVYWYRQLPEEGLKFMVYLQKENIIDESGMPKERFSAEFPKEGPSILRIQQVVRGDSAAYFCASSRYGQPQHFGDGTRLSIL.

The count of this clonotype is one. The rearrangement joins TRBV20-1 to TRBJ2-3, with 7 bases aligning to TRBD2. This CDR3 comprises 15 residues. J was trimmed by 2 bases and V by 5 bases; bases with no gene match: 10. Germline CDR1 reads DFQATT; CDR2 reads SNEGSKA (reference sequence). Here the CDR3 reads CSACSWDYPTDTQYF. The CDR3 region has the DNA TGCAGTGCTTGTTCGTGGGACTACCCCACAGATACGCAGTATTTT.

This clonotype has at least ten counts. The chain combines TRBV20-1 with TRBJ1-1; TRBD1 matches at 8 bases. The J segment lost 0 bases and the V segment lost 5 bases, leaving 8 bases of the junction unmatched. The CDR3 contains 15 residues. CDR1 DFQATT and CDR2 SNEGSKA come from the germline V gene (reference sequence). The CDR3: CSARPGTGLNTEAFF. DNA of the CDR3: TGCAGTGCTCGTCCCGGGACAGGTTTGAACACTGAAGCTTTCTTT.

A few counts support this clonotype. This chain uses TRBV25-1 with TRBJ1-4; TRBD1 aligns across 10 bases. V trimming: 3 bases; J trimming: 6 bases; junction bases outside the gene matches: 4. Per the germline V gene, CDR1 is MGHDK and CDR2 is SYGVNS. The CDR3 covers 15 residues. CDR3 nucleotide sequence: TGTGCCAGCAGTGACCCCGGGACAGGGGATGAAAAACTGTTTTTT. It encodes CASSDPGTGDEKLFF.

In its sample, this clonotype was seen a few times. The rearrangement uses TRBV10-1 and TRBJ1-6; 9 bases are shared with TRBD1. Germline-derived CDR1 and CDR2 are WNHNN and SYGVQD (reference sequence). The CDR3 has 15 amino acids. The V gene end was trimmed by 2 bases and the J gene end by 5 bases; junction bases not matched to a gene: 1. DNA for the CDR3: TGCGCCAGCAGTGAGGGGACAGGGAATAATTCACCCCTCCACTTT. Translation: CASSEGTGNNSPLHF.

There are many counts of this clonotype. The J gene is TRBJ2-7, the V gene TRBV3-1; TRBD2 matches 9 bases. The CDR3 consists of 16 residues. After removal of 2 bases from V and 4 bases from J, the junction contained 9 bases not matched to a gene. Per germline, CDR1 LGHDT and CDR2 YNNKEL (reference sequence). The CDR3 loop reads CASSQFSLAGSYEQYF. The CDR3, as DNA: TGTGCCAGCAGCCAATTTTCGCTAGCGGGGTCTTACGAGCAGTACTTC.

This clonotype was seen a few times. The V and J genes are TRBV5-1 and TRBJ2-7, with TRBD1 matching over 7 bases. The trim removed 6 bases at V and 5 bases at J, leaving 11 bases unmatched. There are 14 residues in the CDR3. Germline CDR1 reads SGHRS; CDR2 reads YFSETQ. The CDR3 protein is CASNPGRGPNEQYF. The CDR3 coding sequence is TGCGCCAGCAATCCGGGAAGGGGGCCGAACGAGCAGTACTTC.

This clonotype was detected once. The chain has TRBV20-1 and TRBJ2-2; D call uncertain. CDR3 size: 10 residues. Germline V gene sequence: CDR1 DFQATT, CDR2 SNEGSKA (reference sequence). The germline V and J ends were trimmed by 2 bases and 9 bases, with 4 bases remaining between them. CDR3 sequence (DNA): TGCAGTGCTAGATCCAGGGAGCTGTTTTTT. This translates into CSARSRELFF.

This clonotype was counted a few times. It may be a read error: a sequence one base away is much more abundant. CDR3 coding DNA: TGTGCCAGCAATACCATGTGTGGCACAGATACGCAGTATTTT. It specifies CASNTMCGTDTQYF. The V call is TRBV6-1, the J call TRBJ2-3; D gene uncertain. In germline, CDR1 is MNHNS, CDR2 SASEGT. CDR3 length equals 14 residues. Between the trimmed V and J ends, which lost 7 bases and 1 base, there was a span of 12 bases.

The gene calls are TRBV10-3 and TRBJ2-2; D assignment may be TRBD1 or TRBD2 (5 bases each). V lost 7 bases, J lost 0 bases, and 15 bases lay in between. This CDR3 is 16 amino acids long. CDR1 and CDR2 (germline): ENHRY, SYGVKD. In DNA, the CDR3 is TGTGCCATCAAGGGGACCGATACTTCGAACACCGGGGAGCTGTTTTTT. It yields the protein CAIKGTDTSNTGELFF.